These 19 T cell receptor beta chains were sequenced from one sample in a study of tumor and adjacent non-tumor tissue in lung cancer. No cell sorting was done before RNA was extracted from the tissue. More than 3 cm separated this lung sample from the edge of the tumor. The library came from three nested PCR rounds adapted from ARM-PCR protocols. TCRdb re-analysed the multiplex PCR reads in MiXCR, keeping a single row per CDR3 protein. The sample includes over 80,000 distinct CDR3 sequences, approximately 80% of them seen just once. Sequencing used distant non-tumor lung tissue. The receptors originated from a man in his sixties with small cell lung cancer.

With regard to this clonotype: A read error may explain this, as a much larger clone is one base away. Because it lacks the conserved phenylalanine or tryptophan at the end, this CDR3 is likely a read error. The chain employs TRBV7-9 and TRBJ2-5, with D possibly being TRBD2 (5 bases). This CDR3 region has 11 residues. Germline CDR1 and CDR2: SEHNR and FQNEAQ (reference sequence). Between the trimmed V and J ends, which lost 5 bases and 9 bases, there was a span of 10 bases. As DNA, the CDR3 is TGTGCCAGCAGCGTCAGCGGTCCCCAGTACTAC. Translating gives CASSVSGPQYY.

Comment on this clonotype: The CDR3 ends on some other residue instead of the conserved phenylalanine or tryptophan, so this is likely a read error. The DNA is left out, because the CDR3 cannot be placed on it with certainty; the CDR3 is given as TCRdb lists it. CDR3 amino acids: CAGSLGPGEPLFL. The gene calls are TRBV11-2 and TRBJ2-5; the DNA was not compared with TRBD1, the D call given in the table. From its first to its last residue, the CDR3 has 13 amino acids. Germline V lookup: CDR1 SGHAT, CDR2 FQNNGV.

A note on this clonotype: Germline is not matched at one junction end, which may reflect a read error. V is TRBV4-2 and J is TRBJ2-5, with D tentatively TRBD1 or TRBD2 (5 bases each). The CDR3 totals 15 residues. Germline-derived CDR1 and CDR2 are LGHNA and YNFKEQ. The CDR3 spells CASSLGIGTQESQYF. The CDR3 DNA follows: TGTGCCAGCAGCCTTGGGATAGGGACCCAAGAGAGCCAGTACTTC.

With respect to this clonotype: Since a much larger clone is just one base distant, this may be a read error. The V and J genes are TRBV20-1 and TRBJ2-7; the match to TRBD1 covers 9 bases. CDR3 length: 13 amino acids. Germline CDR1 is DFQATT and CDR2 is SNEGSKA (reference sequence). The DNA for the CDR3 is TGCAGTACTAGGCGGGACAGGGACTTCGAGCAGTACGTC. It specifies CSTRRDRDFEQYV.

This chain joins TRBV6-5 and TRBJ2-7, with a possible D match to TRBD1 (6 bases). The CDR3 length is 22 residues. Germline lookup yields CDR1 MNHEY and CDR2 SVGAGI. CDR3 in amino acids: CDSSYPQTPPSQRDISSCEQYV. The CDR3 nucleotides are TGTGACAGCAGTTACCCCCAAACCCCCCCCTCTCAAAGGGACATCAGCTCCTGCGAGCAGTACGTC.

V is TRBV6-1 and J is TRBJ2-7; 9 positions match TRBD2. The CDR3 loop spans 15 amino acids. CDR1 MNHNS and CDR2 SASEGT come from the germline V gene. After removal of 2 bases from V and 5 bases from J, the junction contained 7 bases not matched to a gene. The DNA for the CDR3 is TGTGCCAGCAGTGAATGGGGACTAGCAGGGAACGAGCAGTACTTC. Amino acids: CASSEWGLAGNEQYF.

A note on this clonotype: Since a much larger clone is just one base distant, this may be a read error. V usage is TRBV20-1 and J usage is TRBJ2-1, with TRBD2 matching over 11 bases. This CDR3 is 13 amino acids long. The junction had 5 bases not matched to a gene; V was cut back by 8 bases and J by 5 bases. Germline V gives CDR1 DFQATT, CDR2 SNEGSKA (reference sequence). This CDR3 is CSSGGLADNEQFF. For the CDR3, the DNA is TGCAGTTCTGGGGGACTAGCGGACAATGAGCAGTTCTTC.

The CDR3 nucleotides are TGTGCCAGCTGCGATAACAGGGAGTCTCCACCCCTCCACTTT. It specifies CASCDNRESPPLHF. The chain employs TRBV6-6 and TRBJ1-6, with D possibly TRBD1 on 6 matching bases. Germline V gene data show CDR1 as MNHNY and CDR2 as SVGAGI (reference sequence). V lost 8 bases and J 11 bases, leaving 19 bases between the germline ends. This CDR3 is built from 14 residues.

J is TRBJ2-1 and V is TRBV21-1; the table gives TRBD1 as D, unverified against the DNA. TRBV21-1 is assigned pseudogene status. This CDR3 has 15 amino acids. CDR3 DNA: TGTGCCAGCAGCGCGAGCCCCGAGCTCAACAGTGAGCAGTTATTC. Translated, it gives CASSASPELNSEQLF.

The J gene is TRBJ2-1, the V gene TRBV6-5; a possible D gene is TRBD1 (6 bases). The ends were cut back, 5 bases at V and 10 bases at J, with 18 bases in the middle. There are 14 residues in the CDR3. Germline V lookup: CDR1 MNHEY, CDR2 SVGAGI. CDR3 sequence: CASSRGWASLEQFF. The CDR3 DNA is TGTGCCAGCAGTAGGGGGTGGGCCTCATTAGAGCAGTTCTTC.

The V and J genes are TRBV29-1 and TRBJ2-7; TRBD1 is a possible D gene (7 bases). The CDR3 runs to 12 residues. The ends were cut back, 8 bases at V and 9 bases at J, with 20 bases in the middle. From germline, CDR1 is SQVTM and CDR2 ANQGSEA. The CDR3 DNA reads TGCAGCCTCAAGGGGGGAAGGGACAGGCAGTACGTC. Amino acids: CSLKGGRDRQYV.

Comments on this clonotype: The junction departs from the called germline gene at one end, perhaps through a read error. The gene calls are TRBV10-2 and TRBJ2-7; D tentatively fits TRBD1 or TRBD2 (7 bases each). The CDR3 sequence is 15 residues long. From germline, CDR1 is WSHSY and CDR2 SAAADI. CDR3 sequence (DNA): TGCGCCTGCAATGACAGGGAGGGAAGCAACTACGAACAGTACTTC. It yields the protein CACNDREGSNYEQYF.

With regard to this clonotype: One end of the junction varies from germline; a read error may be responsible. V usage is TRBV6-1 and J usage is TRBJ2-3, with TRBD2 as a possible D gene (7 bases). The CDR3 runs to 15 residues. Germline V gene sequence: CDR1 MNHNS, CDR2 SASEGT. For the CDR3, the DNA is TGTGTCAGCAGCGAGGGGGGGTATAGCACAGATATGCAGTATTTT. It specifies CVSSEGGYSTDMQYF.

About this clonotype: A read error may produce the germline difference seen at one junction end. This chain uses TRBV6-6 with TRBJ2-3; TRBD2 matches at 7 bases. There are 17 residues in the CDR3. Germline V gene data show CDR1 as MNHNY and CDR2 as SVGAGI (reference sequence). CDR3 region: CASSYSVGGSGSDTQYF. The CDR3 DNA reads as TGTGCTAGCAGTTACTCGGTGGGAGGGTCAGGGTCAGATACGCAGTATTTT.

The rearrangement joins TRBV12-3 or TRBV12-4 to TRBJ2-2; 10 bases align to TRBD2. CDR3 length: 19 residues. CDR3 sequence: CANSRRSFLAGVGTGELFF. The CDR3, as DNA: TGTGCTAACAGCCGAAGGAGTTTTCTAGCGGGAGTAGGTACCGGGGAGCTGTTTTTT.

For this clonotype: An end of the junction differs from the germline gene, which may be a read error. The rearrangement uses TRBV12-3 or TRBV12-4 and TRBJ2-3; 10 nucleotides align to TRBD2. This CDR3 has 16 residues. This CDR3 is CASTKRTSGSTYTQYF. DNA of the CDR3: TGTGCCAGCACTAAGAGGACTAGCGGAAGCACATATACGCAGTATTTT.

As regards this clonotype: A read error may produce the germline difference seen at one junction end. The chain couples TRBV5-4 to TRBJ2-1, with a possible D match to TRBD2 (5 bases). The germline V gene has CDR1 SGHNT and CDR2 YYREEE (reference sequence). There are 16 residues in the CDR3. The CDR3 DNA sequence: TGTGCCAGCAGCTTGGCCGGTGGCTTGGCCCGGGAACGGCAGTTATTC. This sequence encodes CASSLAGGLARERQLF.

As to this clonotype: The germline gene is not matched at one end of the junction; a read error may be the cause. This sequence joins TRBV11-2 and TRBJ2-1, with 7 bases lining up with TRBD1. CDR3 length equals 14 residues. The germline V gene encodes CDR1 SGHAT and CDR2 FQNNGV. The CDR3 DNA sequence: TGTGCCAGCCAGAAACGACAGGGCGATAATGAGCAGTCCTTC. This sequence encodes CASQKRQGDNEQSF.

In the case of this clonotype: The junction departs from germline at one end; a sequencing error may be responsible. The CDR3 loop reads CASNLDGMGLAGGGEQFF. The CDR3 coding sequence is TGTGCCAGCAACTTAGATGGGATGGGACTAGCGGGGGGAGGTGAGCAGTTCTTC. The rearrangement uses TRBV11-3 and TRBJ2-1; the match to TRBD2 covers 15 bases. This CDR3 is 18 amino acids long. The germline CDR1 and CDR2 sequences are SGHNT and YENEEA.